This T cell receptor beta chain was obtained from a study of T cells and copy number aberrations in small-cell lung cancer. CDR3 size: 16 residues. Trimming removed 6 bases from V and 1 base from J, with 18 bases in between. Germline V lookup: CDR1 GTSNPN, CDR2 SVGIG (reference sequence). Data came from immunoSEQ multiplex PCR; TCRdb stores just in-frame clones and leaves some out. Of 2,000 to 2,500 clones detected, roughly 82% appear once; the ten largest clones hold about 5.3%. The chain uses TRBV30 and TRBJ1-4; no clear D gene. This TCR came from a woman in her 50s with small cell lung cancer. The sequenced sample consisted of normal tissue next to the tumor. Here the CDR3 DNA reads TGTGCCTGCGCGATAGGGTCCGGTCTAACTAATGAAAAACTGTTTTTT. It codes for CACAIGSGLTNEKLFF.